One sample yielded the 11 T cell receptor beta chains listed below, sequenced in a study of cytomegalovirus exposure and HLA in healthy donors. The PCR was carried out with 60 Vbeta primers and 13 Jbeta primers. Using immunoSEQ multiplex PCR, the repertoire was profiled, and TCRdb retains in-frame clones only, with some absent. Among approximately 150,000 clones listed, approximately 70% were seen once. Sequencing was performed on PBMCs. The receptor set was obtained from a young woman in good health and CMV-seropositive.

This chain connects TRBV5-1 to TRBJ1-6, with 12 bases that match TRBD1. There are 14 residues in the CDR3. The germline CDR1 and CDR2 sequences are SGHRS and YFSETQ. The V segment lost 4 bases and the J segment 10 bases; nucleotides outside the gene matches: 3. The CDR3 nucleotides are TGCGCCAGCAGCCGGGACAGGGGGCACTCACCCCTCCACTTT. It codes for CASSRDRGHSPLHF.

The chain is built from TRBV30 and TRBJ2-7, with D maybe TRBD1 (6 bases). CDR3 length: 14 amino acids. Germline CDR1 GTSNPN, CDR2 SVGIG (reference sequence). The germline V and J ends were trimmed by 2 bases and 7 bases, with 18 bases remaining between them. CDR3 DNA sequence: TGTGCCTGGAGTCCCGGTACAGGGCTTAGGGAGCAGTACTTC. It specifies CAWSPGTGLREQYF.

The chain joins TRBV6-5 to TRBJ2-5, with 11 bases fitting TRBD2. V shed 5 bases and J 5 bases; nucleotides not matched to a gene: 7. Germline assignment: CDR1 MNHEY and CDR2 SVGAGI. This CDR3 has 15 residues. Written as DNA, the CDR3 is TGTGCCAGCAGTGTGATTAGCGGGGGGGCGGAGACCCAGTACTTC. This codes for CASSVISGGAETQYF.

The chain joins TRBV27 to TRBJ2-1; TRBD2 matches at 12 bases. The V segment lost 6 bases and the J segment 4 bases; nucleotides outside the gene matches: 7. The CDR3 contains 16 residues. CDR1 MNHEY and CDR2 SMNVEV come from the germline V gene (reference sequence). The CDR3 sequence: CASSPRLAGAYNEQFF. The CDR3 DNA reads TGTGCCAGCAGCCCTCGACTAGCGGGGGCTTACAATGAGCAGTTCTTC.

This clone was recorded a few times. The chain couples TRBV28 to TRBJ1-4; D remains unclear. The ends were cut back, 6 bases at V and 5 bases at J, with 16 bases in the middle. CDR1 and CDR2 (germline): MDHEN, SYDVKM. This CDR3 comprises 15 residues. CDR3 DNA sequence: TGTGCCAGCAGCCCTTCGGGAGGACGAAATGAAAAACTGTTTTTT. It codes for CASSPSGGRNEKLFF.

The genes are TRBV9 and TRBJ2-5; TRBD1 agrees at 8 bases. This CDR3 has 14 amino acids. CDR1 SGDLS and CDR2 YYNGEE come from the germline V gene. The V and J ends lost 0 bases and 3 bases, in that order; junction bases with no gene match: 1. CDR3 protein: CASSVGQGKETQYF. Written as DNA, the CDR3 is TGTGCCAGCAGCGTAGGACAGGGGAAAGAGACCCAGTACTTC.

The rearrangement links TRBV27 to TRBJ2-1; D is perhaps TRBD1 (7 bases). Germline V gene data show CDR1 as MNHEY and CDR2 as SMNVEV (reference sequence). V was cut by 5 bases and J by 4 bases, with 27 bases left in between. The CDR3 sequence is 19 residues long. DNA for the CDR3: TGTGCCAGCAGTCCCCAGGGGGAGAGGTCGGGGGCCGGATACAATGAGCAGTTCTTC. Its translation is CASSPQGERSGAGYNEQFF.

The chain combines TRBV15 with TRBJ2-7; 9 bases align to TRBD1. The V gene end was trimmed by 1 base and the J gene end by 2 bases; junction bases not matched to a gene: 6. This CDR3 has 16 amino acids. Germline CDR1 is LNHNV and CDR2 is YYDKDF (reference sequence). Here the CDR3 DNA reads TGTGCCACCAGCAGAGTCCGGGACAGGGTTACCTACGAGCAGTACTTC. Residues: CATSRVRDRVTYEQYF.

The DNA for the CDR3 is TGCGCCAGCAGCCAGGGGACAGGGGGGGATAATGGGGCCAACGTCCTGACTTTC. Translation: CASSQGTGGDNGANVLTF. The V gene is TRBV4-1, the J gene TRBJ2-6; 11 bases are a match to TRBD1. CDR1 is MGHRA and CDR2 is YSYEKL in the germline V gene. This CDR3 has 18 residues. V lost 3 bases and J lost 3; bases outside the gene matches: 7.

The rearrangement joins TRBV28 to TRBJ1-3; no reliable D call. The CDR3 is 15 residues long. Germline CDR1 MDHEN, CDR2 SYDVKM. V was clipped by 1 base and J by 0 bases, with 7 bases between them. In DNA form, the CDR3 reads TGTGCCAGCAGTTTATCCGCGTCCTCTGGAAACACCATATATTTT. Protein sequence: CASSLSASSGNTIYF.

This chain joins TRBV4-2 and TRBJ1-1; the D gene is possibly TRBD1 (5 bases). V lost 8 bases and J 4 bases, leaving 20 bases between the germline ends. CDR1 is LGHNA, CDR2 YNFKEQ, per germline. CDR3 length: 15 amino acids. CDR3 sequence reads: CASLNGGAGGTEAFF. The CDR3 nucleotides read TGTGCCAGCCTTAATGGTGGGGCGGGAGGCACTGAAGCTTTCTTT.